The 14 T cell receptor beta chains below all came from one sample that was sequenced in a study of chemoradiotherapy in HPV16-positive cancers. Clones were read by immunoSEQ multiplex PCR, and TCRdb kept only the in-frame ones, dropping some. The sample includes fewer than 40,000 clones, about 77% of them seen just once. Source: blood, taken from a patient who underwent chemoradiotherapy. These TCRs come from a human donor with HPV-associated anogenital cancer.

The rearrangement joins TRBV19 to TRBJ1-5; D unclear. CDR3 length: 14 amino acids. Trimming shortened V by 5 bases and J by 3 bases, and 11 bases separated the two germline ends. CDR1 LNHDA and CDR2 SQIVND come from the germline V gene (reference sequence). The CDR3 region has the DNA TGTGCCAGTAGTCCTCTTGGGGACAATCAGCCCCAGCATTTT. This sequence encodes CASSPLGDNQPQHF.

The chain has TRBV27 and TRBJ1-2; 7 bases match TRBD1. This CDR3 comprises 13 residues. Germline CDR1 MNHEY, CDR2 SMNVEV (reference sequence). The junction had 2 bases not matched to a gene; V was cut back by 0 bases and J by 7 bases. This CDR3 reads CASSLSPGGGYTF. DNA for the CDR3: TGTGCCAGCAGTTTATCCCCAGGGGGTGGCTACACCTTC.

The chain has TRBV11-2 and TRBJ2-6; 8 bases are a match to TRBD1. The germline CDR1 and CDR2 sequences are SGHAT and FQNNGV. Germline trimming cut 3 bases from V and 2 bases from J; bases unmatched to any gene: 9. The CDR3 sequence is 18 residues long. CDR3 loop: CASSFVRDRIAGANVLTF. Here the CDR3 DNA reads TGTGCCAGCAGCTTCGTCCGGGACAGGATCGCTGGGGCCAACGTCCTGACTTTC.

This chain links TRBV4-2 with TRBJ2-7; possibly TRBD2 for D (7 bases). V was shortened by 1 base and J by 0 bases, with 19 bases between the two germline ends. This CDR3 is 18 amino acids long. Per the germline V gene, CDR1 is LGHNA and CDR2 is YNFKEQ. The CDR3 sequence: CASSQAVGGGAHSYEQYF. The CDR3 nucleotides are TGTGCCAGCAGCCAAGCGGTGGGGGGGGGCGCTCACTCCTACGAGCAGTACTTC.

The chain recombines TRBV7-2 with TRBJ2-3; D not resolved. CDR3 length equals 11 residues. CDR1 and CDR2 from the germline V gene are SGHTA and FQGNSA. The V end was cut by 7 bases, the J end by 3 bases, with 5 bases between. CDR3 nucleotides: TGTGCCAGCACCACAACAGATACGCAGTATTTT. It translates to CASTTTDTQYF.

The rearrangement uses TRBV6-6 and TRBJ1-1; D is unresolved. Germline V gene lookup returns CDR1 MNHNY and CDR2 SVGAGI (reference sequence). V was trimmed by 7 bases and J by 0 bases, leaving 15 bases between them. The CDR3 loop spans 15 amino acids. The CDR3 sequence: CASTLGVGVNTEAFF. The CDR3 nucleotides are TGTGCCAGCACCCTCGGCGTCGGGGTGAACACTGAAGCTTTCTTT.

The rearrangement links TRBV9 to TRBJ1-3; a weak D match, TRBD1 (5 bases). CDR1 and CDR2 from the germline V gene are SGDLS and YYNGEE. This CDR3 spans 13 amino acids. Trimming stripped 4 bases from V and 4 bases from J, with 9 bases between. DNA of the CDR3: TGTGCCAGCAGCCCGGGGGAAGGAAACACCATATATTTT. Encoded protein: CASSPGEGNTIYF.

The chain uses TRBV25-1 and TRBJ1-3; D gene ambiguous. Deletions cut 3 bases from V and 5 bases from J, with 8 bases between. Germline CDR1 MGHDK, CDR2 SYGVNS. The CDR3 runs 13 residues. For the CDR3, the DNA is TGTGCCAGCAGTGACTCGGGGAGAAACACCATATATTTT. It codes for CASSDSGRNTIYF.

The chain joins TRBV30 to TRBJ2-7; D ambiguous. V was trimmed by 5 bases and J by 7 bases, leaving 24 bases between them. The CDR3 length is 15 residues. Germline-derived CDR1 and CDR2 are GTSNPN and SVGIG (reference sequence). Here the CDR3 DNA reads TGTGCCTGGGGAAGCCCAATAGGAGTCCTACGGGAGCAGTACTTC. Translation gives CAWGSPIGVLREQYF.

The chain combines TRBV27 with TRBJ2-7, with a possible D match to TRBD2 (6 bases). The CDR3 runs to 14 residues. Looked up from germline, CDR1 is MNHEY and CDR2 is SMNVEV (reference sequence). Trimming stripped 6 bases from V and 1 base from J, with 13 bases between. CDR3 coding DNA: TGTGCCAGCAGGGGGGGAAGGAGTTCCTACGAGCAGTACTTC. It is translated as CASRGGRSSYEQYF.

V is TRBV10-3 and J is TRBJ2-2; TRBD2 matches at 7 bases. The CDR3 length is 14 residues. V lost 6 bases and J lost 0; bases outside the gene matches: 1. Germline CDR1 is ENHRY and CDR2 is SYGVKD. CDR3 in DNA: TGTGCCATCAGCGGACTAGCGAACACCGGGGAGCTGTTTTTT. Residues: CAISGLANTGELFF.

The CDR3 spells CASSGEGYGYTF. As DNA, the CDR3 is TGTGCCAGCTCCGGGGAGGGGTATGGCTACACCTTC. The chain is built from TRBV7-2 and TRBJ1-2; D perhaps matches TRBD1 (5 bases). Germline assignment: CDR1 SGHTA and CDR2 FQGNSA. The CDR3 length is 12 residues. The V end lost 8 bases, the J end lost 5 bases, and 12 bases lay between the germline ends.

The V and J genes are TRBV6-6 and TRBJ2-3; 9 nucleotides match TRBD2. V shed 2 bases, J shed 5 bases, and the junction held 5 bases outside the gene matches. The length of the CDR3 is 15 residues. CDR1 and CDR2 (germline): MNHNY, SVGAGI (reference sequence). The CDR3 protein is CASSYLSGGGDTQYF. The CDR3 DNA is TGTGCCAGCAGTTACCTTAGCGGGGGTGGAGATACGCAGTATTTT.

This clone was recorded once. V is TRBV20-1 and J is TRBJ2-7; D remains ambiguous. Trimming removed 5 bases from V and 5 bases from J, with 7 bases in between. Germline CDR1 is DFQATT and CDR2 is SNEGSKA (reference sequence). CDR3 length: 10 amino acids. CDR3 DNA: TGCAGTGCTGCCCATGACGAGCAGTACTTC. Its protein product is CSAAHDEQYF.